The sequence of this T cell receptor beta chain was determined in a study of shared clonotypes between healthy human individuals. In the study overall: Per donor, three plates held CD4 naive cells, three held CD4 memory, two held CD8 naive and one held CD8 memory.

Sorted-subset replicate PCRs used about 200 ng DNA, approximately 27,000 T cell genomes. Sequencing was performed with immunoSEQ multiplex PCR; in TCRdb, only in-frame clones are kept and a portion is missing. This repertoire shows about 1.5 million clones, approximately 98% found once; its top ten account for roughly 0.4%. Trimming left V 2 bases short and J 5 bases short, with 19 bases between. The germline gives CDR1 SGHRS, CDR2 YFSETQ. This CDR3 region has 16 residues. The TCR was taken from a man younger than 45 in good health. The chain is built from TRBV5-1 and TRBJ1-2; tentatively, D is TRBD1 (5 bases). Material: naive CD4+ T cells sorted from blood. Documented subset: CD45RA+ positively selected. In nucleotides, the CDR3 is TGCGCCAGCAGCTTCGACGGGACCCGGGGGAATTATGGCTACACCTTC. Its translation: CASSFDGTRGNYGYTF. The entire variable domain, with the rest obtained from reference TRBV5-1 and TRBJ1-2, is as follows: KAGVTQTPRYLIKTRGQQVTLSCSPISGHRSVSWYQQTPGQGLQFLFEYFSETQRNKGNFPGRFSGRQFSNSRSEMNVSTLELGDSALYLCASSFDGTRGNYGYTFGSGTRLTVV.